This T cell receptor (beta chain) was captured by sequencing in a study of blood T cell repertoires in COVID-19. This clone was counted a single time. Repertoires were generated with immunoSEQ multiplex PCR, while TCRdb's copy carries only in-frame clones and drops some. The sample carries some 400,000 clones, around 86% recorded once. Germline V CDR1 and CDR2: SGHTA, FQGNSA. V lost 6 bases and J lost 1; bases outside the gene matches: 7. The length of the CDR3 is 15 residues. The source of this sequence is a human donor in a cohort sampled during active COVID-19. The sample was peripheral blood. The V and J genes are TRBV7-2 and TRBJ1-1; 8 positions agree with TRBD1. The CDR3 DNA sequence: TGTGCCAGCAGACCCACACAGGGGGGGAACACTGAAGCTTTCTTT. This sequence encodes CASRPTQGGNTEAFF.